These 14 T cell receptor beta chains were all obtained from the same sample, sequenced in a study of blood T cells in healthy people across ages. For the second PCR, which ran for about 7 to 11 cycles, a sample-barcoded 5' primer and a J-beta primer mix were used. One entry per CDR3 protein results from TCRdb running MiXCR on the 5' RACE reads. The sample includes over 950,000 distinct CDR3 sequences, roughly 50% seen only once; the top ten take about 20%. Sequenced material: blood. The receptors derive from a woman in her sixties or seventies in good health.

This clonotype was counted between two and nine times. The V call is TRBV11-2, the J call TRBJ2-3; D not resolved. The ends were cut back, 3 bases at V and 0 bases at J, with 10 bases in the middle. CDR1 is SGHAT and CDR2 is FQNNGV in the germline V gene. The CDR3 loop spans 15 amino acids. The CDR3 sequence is CASSFPRSSTDTQYF. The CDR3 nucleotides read TGTGCCAGCAGCTTTCCGAGATCTAGCACAGATACGCAGTATTTT.

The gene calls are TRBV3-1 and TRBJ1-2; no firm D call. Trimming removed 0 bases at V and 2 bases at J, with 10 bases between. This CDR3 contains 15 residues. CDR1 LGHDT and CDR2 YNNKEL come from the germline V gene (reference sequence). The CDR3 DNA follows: TGTGCCAGCAGCCAAGATTCCGCCAGAAACTATGGCTACACCTTC. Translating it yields CASSQDSARNYGYTF.

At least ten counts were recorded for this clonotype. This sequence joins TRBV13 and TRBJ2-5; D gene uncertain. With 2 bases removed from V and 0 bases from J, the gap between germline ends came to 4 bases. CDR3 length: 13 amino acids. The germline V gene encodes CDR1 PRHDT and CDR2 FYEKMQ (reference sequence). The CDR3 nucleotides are TGTGCCAGCAGCTTACTGAACCAAGAGACCCAGTACTTC. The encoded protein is CASSLLNQETQYF. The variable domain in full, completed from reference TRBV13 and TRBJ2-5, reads AAGVIQSPRHLIKEKRETATLKCYPIPRHDTVYWYQQGPGQDPQFLISFYEKMQSDKGSIPDRFSAQQFSDYHSELNMSSLELGDSALYFCASSLLNQETQYFGPGTRLLVL.

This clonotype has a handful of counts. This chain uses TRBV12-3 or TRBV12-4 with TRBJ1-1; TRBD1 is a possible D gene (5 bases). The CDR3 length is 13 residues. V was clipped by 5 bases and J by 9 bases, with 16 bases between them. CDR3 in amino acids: CASSPSGGRKAFF. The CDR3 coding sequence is TGTGCCAGCAGTCCTAGCGGGGGTCGGAAAGCTTTCTTT.

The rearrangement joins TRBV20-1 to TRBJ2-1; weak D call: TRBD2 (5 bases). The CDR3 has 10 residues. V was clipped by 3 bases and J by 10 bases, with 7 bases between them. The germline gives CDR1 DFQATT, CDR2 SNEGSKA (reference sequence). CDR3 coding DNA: TGCAGTGCTAGGAGGGAGGAGCAGTTCTTC. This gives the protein CSARREEQFF.

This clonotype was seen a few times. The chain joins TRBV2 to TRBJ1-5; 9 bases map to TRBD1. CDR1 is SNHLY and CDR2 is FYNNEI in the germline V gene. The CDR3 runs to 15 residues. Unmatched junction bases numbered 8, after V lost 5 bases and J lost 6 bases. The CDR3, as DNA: TGTGCCAGCAGTCAGACAGGGGGGTCACGTCAGCCCCAGCATTTT. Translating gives CASSQTGGSRQPQHF.

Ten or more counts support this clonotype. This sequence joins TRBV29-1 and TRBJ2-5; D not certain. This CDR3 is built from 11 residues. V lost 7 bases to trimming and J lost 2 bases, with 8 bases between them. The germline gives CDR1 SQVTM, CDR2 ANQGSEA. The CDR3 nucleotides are TGCAGCGGTCTTCAACAAGAGACCCAGTACTTC. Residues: CSGLQQETQYF.

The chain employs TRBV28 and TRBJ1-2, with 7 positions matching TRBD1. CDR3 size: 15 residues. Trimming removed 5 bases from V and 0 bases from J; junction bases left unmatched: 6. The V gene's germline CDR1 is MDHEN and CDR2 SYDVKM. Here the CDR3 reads CASSVSGTANYGYTF. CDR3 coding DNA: TGTGCCAGCAGTGTTTCCGGGACAGCTAACTATGGCTACACCTTC.

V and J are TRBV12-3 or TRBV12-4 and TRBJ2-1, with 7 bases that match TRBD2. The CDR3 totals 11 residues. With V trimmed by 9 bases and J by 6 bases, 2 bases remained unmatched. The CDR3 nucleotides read TGTGCCAGGGGGGGGGGCAATGAGCAGTTCTTC. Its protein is CARGGGNEQFF.

CDR3 residues: CASSKPLSGANVLTF. CDR3 DNA sequence: TGTGCCAGCAGCAAACCGCTCTCTGGGGCCAACGTCCTGACTTTC. This chain joins TRBV21-1 and TRBJ2-6. TRBV21-1 is deemed a pseudogene. The CDR3 runs to 15 residues.

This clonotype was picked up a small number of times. CDR3 bases: TGTGCCAGCAGCGTAGCGAGACTAGGTGGCACAGATACGCAGTATTTT. This gives the protein CASSVARLGGTDTQYF. This chain joins TRBV9 and TRBJ2-3, with a weak D call TRBD2 (6 bases). V lost 0 bases, J lost 1 base, and 12 bases lay in between. Germline V lookup: CDR1 SGDLS, CDR2 YYNGEE. The CDR3 contains 16 residues.

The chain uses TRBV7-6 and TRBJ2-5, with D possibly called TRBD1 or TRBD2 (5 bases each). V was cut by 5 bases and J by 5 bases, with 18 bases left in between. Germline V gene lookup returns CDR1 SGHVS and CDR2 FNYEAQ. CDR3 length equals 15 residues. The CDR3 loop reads CASSPGTAWGETQYF. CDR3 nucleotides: TGTGCCAGCAGCCCGGGGACCGCGTGGGGGGAGACCCAGTACTTC.

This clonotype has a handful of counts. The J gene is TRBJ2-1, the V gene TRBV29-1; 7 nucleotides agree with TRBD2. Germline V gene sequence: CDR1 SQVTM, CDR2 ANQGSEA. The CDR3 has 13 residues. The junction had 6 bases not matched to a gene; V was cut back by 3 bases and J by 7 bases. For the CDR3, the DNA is TGCAGCGTTGATGAAGGACTAGGGAATGAGCAGTTCTTC. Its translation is CSVDEGLGNEQFF.

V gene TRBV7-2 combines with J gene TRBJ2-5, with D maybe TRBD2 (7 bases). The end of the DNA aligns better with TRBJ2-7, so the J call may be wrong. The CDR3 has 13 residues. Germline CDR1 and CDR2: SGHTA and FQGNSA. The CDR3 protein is CASGRGRGYEQYF. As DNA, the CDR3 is TGTGCCAGCGGTCGGGGGAGGGGGTACGAGCAGTACTTC.